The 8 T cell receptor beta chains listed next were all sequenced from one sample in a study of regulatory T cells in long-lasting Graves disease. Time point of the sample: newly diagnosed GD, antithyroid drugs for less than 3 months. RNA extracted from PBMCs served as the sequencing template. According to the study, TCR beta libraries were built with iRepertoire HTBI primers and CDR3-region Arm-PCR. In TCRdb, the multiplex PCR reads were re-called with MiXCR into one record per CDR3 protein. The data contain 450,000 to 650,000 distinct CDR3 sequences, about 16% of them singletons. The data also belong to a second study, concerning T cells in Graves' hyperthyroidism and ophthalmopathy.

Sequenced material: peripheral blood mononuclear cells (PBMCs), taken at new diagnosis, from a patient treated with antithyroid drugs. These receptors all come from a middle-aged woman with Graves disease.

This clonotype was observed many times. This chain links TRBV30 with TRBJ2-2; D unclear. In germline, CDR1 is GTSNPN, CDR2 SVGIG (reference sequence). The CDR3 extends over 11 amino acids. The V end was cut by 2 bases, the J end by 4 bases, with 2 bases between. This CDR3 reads CAWSSTGELFF. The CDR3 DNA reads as TGTGCCTGGAGTTCCACCGGGGAGCTGTTTTTT.

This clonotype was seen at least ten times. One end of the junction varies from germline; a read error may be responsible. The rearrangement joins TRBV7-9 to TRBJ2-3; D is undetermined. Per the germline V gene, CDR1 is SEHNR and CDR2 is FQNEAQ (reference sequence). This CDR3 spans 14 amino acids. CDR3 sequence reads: CASSLVRVTDTQYF. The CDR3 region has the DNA TGCGCCAGCAGCTTGGTGCGTGTCACAGATACGCAGTATTTT.

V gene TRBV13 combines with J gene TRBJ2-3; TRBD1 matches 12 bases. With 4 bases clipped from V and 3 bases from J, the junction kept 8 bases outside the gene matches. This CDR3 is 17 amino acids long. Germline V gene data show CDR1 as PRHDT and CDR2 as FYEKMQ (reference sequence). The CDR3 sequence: CASSSGPGQGATDTQYF. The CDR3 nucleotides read TGTGCCAGCAGCTCCGGCCCGGGACAGGGGGCAACAGATACGCAGTATTTT.

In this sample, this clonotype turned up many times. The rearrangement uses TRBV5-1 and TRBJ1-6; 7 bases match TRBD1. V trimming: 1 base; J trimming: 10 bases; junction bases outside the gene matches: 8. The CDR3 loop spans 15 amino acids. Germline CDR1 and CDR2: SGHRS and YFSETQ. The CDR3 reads CASSLKGAIGSPLHF. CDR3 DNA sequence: TGCGCCAGCAGCTTGAAGGGGGCGATCGGATCACCCCTCCACTTT.

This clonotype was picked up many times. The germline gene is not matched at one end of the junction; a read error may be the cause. CDR3 sequence: CASSFGTSGGSSTDTQYF. CDR3 bases: TGTGCCAGCAGCTTCGGGACTAGCGGCGGTTCTAGCACAGATACGCAGTATTTT. The rearrangement joins TRBV5-1 to TRBJ2-3, with 11 bases fitting TRBD2. CDR3 size: 18 residues. Germline loops: CDR1 SGHRS, CDR2 YFSETQ.

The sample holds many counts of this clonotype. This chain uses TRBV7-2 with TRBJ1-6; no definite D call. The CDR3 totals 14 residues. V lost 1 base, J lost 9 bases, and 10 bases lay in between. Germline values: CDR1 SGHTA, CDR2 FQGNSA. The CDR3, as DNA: TGTGCCAGCAGCTTAGGGGGTTTGGCTTCACCCCTCCACTTT. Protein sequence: CASSLGGLASPLHF.

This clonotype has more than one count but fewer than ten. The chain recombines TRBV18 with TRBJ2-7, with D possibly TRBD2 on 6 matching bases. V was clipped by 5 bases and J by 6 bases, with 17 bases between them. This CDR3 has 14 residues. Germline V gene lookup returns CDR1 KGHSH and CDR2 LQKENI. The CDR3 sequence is CASSSVPGAREQYF. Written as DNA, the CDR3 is TGTGCCAGCTCATCAGTTCCGGGAGCCCGCGAGCAGTACTTC.

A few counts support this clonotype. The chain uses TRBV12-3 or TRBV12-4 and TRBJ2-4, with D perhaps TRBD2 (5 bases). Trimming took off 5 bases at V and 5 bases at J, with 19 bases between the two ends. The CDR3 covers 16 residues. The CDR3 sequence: CASSPPRPEGQNIQYF. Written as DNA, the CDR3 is TGTGCCAGCAGTCCGCCTCGCCCAGAGGGCCAAAACATTCAGTACTTC.